This record concerns one T cell receptor (beta chain) sequence. The antigen is not known. This sample was included in a study of cytomegalovirus exposure and HLA in healthy donors. About the research overall: An early data release held some 85 million unique TCRs from HLA-typed donors.

Researchers ran the PCR with 60 Vbeta and 13 Jbeta primers. Profiling relied on immunoSEQ multiplex PCR, and the TCRdb table lists in-frame clones only, not all of them. The data show about 140,000 clones, roughly three quarters seen once. This CDR3 comprises 15 residues. V was clipped by 2 bases and J by 5 bases; unmatched bases: 6. From germline, CDR1 is MNHNY and CDR2 SVGAGI (reference sequence). Findings of the study overall: A later analysis showed TCR association rates differing by HLA locus, peaking at DRB1 and lowest at HLA-C. When analyzed later, a missense DCLRE1C variant was found to be linked to TCR beta V- and J-gene trimming. The CMV antigen specificity of a few CMV-associated chains was confirmed through in vitro analysis.

This chain connects TRBV6-6 to TRBJ2-5; 9 positions match TRBD1. Sequenced: PBMCs. The receptor was isolated from a woman aged 35 to 49 in good health and CMV-seronegative. The CDR3 reads CASSYPTGGRETQYF. DNA for the CDR3: TGTGCCAGCAGTTACCCTACAGGGGGCAGGGAGACCCAGTACTTC.